Detailed here is one TCR beta chain. Its antigen remains unidentified. The assay covered around 9.1 x 10^4 TCR templates per sample. Measured with immunoSEQ multiplex PCR; TCRdb has only the in-frame clones, and not every one. Of 87,000 or so clones in the sample, over 80% were seen once. This sample is part of a study of siplizumab effects on memory and regulatory T cells. Broader study findings: The authors mapped only a minor fraction of alloreactive clones to unstimulated subsets. Naive T cell populations appeared to exhibit greater diversity than memory cells and appeared to be major alloresponse contributors.

V was pared by 3 bases and J by 4 bases, with 16 bases between. Germline V gives CDR1 KGHSH, CDR2 LQKENI. This CDR3 spans 16 amino acids. Sequencing was carried out using CD4+ T cells sorted from blood. This TCR was sampled from a human donor in good health. The chain is built from TRBV18 and TRBJ2-1; D possibly uses TRBD1 or TRBD2 (6 bases each). The chain's CDR3 is CASSPRPEGVYNEQFF. The CDR3 DNA is TGTGCCAGCTCACCCCGCCCGGAGGGGGTTTACAATGAGCAGTTCTTC. Complete variable domain (other parts from reference TRBV18 and TRBJ2-1): NAGVMQNPRHLVRRRGQEARLRCSPMKGHSHVYWYRQLPEEGLKFMVYLQKENIIDESGMPKERFSAEFPKEGPSILRIQQVVRGDSAAYFCASSPRPEGVYNEQFFGPGTRLTVL.